This note documents a single T cell receptor beta chain sequence. These data come from a study of shared clonotypes between healthy human individuals. Produced via immunoSEQ multiplex PCR; TCRdb's table is partial and in-frame only. The repertoire includes about 2 million clones, about 95% of them detected once, and 0.85% to 1.3% sits in the top ten. The V end was cut by 5 bases, the J end by 6 bases, with 10 bases between. Germline values: CDR1 MNHNY, CDR2 SVGAGI (reference sequence). The CDR3 is made up of 12 amino acids. Naive CD8 populations comprised CD45RO-negative cells positively selected for CCR7, excluding terminally differentiated effector memory CD45RA+ cells. Donors, healthy HIV-negative adults, lacked recent acute infections or vaccinations.

The sequence was collected from a man between 18 and 29 years old in good health. Sequencing input: naive CD8+ T cells sorted from blood. The chain uses TRBV6-6 and TRBJ1-1; D possibly corresponds to TRBD1 (5 bases). The CDR3 here is CASSRTGAEAFF. In DNA, the CDR3 is TGTGCCAGCAGTCGTACAGGAGCTGAAGCTTTCTTT.